This T cell receptor (beta chain) originates from a study of blood T cells in healthy people across ages. V trimming: 5 bases; J trimming: 6 bases; junction bases outside the gene matches: 9. The CDR3 covers 16 residues. From germline, CDR1 is SEHNR and CDR2 FQNEAQ (reference sequence). A second PCR, run for 7 to 11 cycles, used a sample-barcoded 5' primer plus a J-beta primer mix. TCRdb reanalysed the 5' RACE reads using MiXCR and keeps one entry per CDR3 protein. Of about 760,000 distinct CDR3 sequences in the sample, around a quarter are singletons; the top ten hold 9.4%. This sample also appeared in a second study, on T cells of mothers and their children.

The receptor was isolated from a boy aged 5 to 17 in good health. The chain has TRBV7-9 and TRBJ2-1; 11 bases are a match to TRBD2. The sequenced material came from blood. The CDR3 nucleotides are TGTGCCAGCAGCGGACCGACTAGCGGGATAGCCAATGAGCAGTTCTTC. Its protein is CASSGPTSGIANEQFF. The whole variable domain, remainder taken from reference TRBV7-9 and TRBJ2-1, is DTGVSQNPRHKITKRGQNVTFRCDPISEHNRLYWYRQTLGQGPEFLTYFQNEAQLEKSRLLSDRFSAERPKGSFSTLEIQRTEQGDSAMYLCASSGPTSGIANEQFFGPGTRLTVL.